This T cell receptor beta chain was profiled in a study of response to subunit inactivated influenza vaccine. TCRdb processed the RT-PCR reads anew with MiXCR; each CDR3 protein has one entry. The data hold fewer than 750,000 distinct CDR3 sequences, with less than 15% observed a single time. Trimming stripped 6 bases from V and 4 bases from J, with 7 bases between. This CDR3 region has 11 residues. The V gene's germline CDR1 is MNHEY and CDR2 SVGAGI. The sequence came from a man in his fifties who received an inactivated influenza vaccine. The material sequenced was PBMCs from blood, taken about 12 days after vaccination. The chain carries TRBV6-5 and TRBJ2-7; D gene unclear. CDR3 sequence reads: CASRVEYEQYF. In DNA, the CDR3 is TGTGCCAGCAGGGTAGAGTACGAGCAGTACTTC.